This entry lists 20 T cell receptor beta chains sequenced from one sample in a study of cytomegalovirus exposure and HLA in healthy donors listed by TCRdb under 2017. To prepare the library, the immunoSEQ multiplex PCR assay was applied. For the multiplex PCR, a mixture combining 60 forward primers for TCR Vbeta segments and 13 reverse primers for TCR Jbeta segments was used. TCRdb obtained this table from immuneACCESS and retained in-frame rearrangements with V and J assigned. These tables miss some clones; where compared with another copy, unresolved V genes account for less than half of the shortfall, and the remainder is unexplained. The sample has fewer than 95,000 clones on record, over 70% of them singletons. The ten largest clones take up around 2.9% of the sample. The sequenced material came from PBMCs. The source of these receptors is a man aged 35-49 years in good health and CMV-seronegative.

The V and J genes are TRBV7-9 and TRBJ1-1; the match to TRBD1 covers 7 bases. Germline lookup yields CDR1 SEHNR and CDR2 FQNEAQ (reference sequence). V shed 4 bases and J 7 bases; nucleotides not matched to a gene: 3. The CDR3 length is 12 residues. The CDR3 reads CASSWWTGEAFF. CDR3 in DNA: TGTGCCAGCAGCTGGTGGACAGGTGAAGCTTTCTTT.

The chain links TRBV25-1 to TRBJ2-3; tentatively, D is TRBD2 (6 bases). Germline V gives CDR1 MGHDK, CDR2 SYGVNS. This CDR3 comprises 15 residues. Trimming removed 2 bases at V and 2 bases at J, with 11 bases between. Written as DNA, the CDR3 is TGTGCCAGCAGTGAACGGGGACTTACCACAGATACGCAGTATTTT. Its protein product is CASSERGLTTDTQYF.

The chain employs TRBV15 and TRBJ2-1; 10 bases are shared with TRBD2. V gave up 0 bases and J gave up 0 bases; unmatched junction bases: 2. This CDR3 has 17 amino acids. Germline CDR1 and CDR2: LNHNV and YYDKDF (reference sequence). CDR3 DNA sequence: TGTGCCACCAGCAGAGATCTAGCGGGGGCCTCCTACAATGAGCAGTTCTTC. Translation gives CATSRDLAGASYNEQFF.

The chain employs TRBV4-3 and TRBJ2-7; 11 bases are shared with TRBD1. The germline V gene has CDR1 LGHNA and CDR2 YSLEER. The CDR3 runs 14 residues. The trim removed 4 bases at V and 3 bases at J, leaving 2 bases unmatched. CDR3 sequence reads: CASSPGTGGYEQYF. The CDR3 nucleotides read TGCGCCAGCAGCCCCGGGACAGGGGGCTACGAGCAGTACTTC.

In this sample, this clone turned up a few times. The chain has TRBV5-6 and TRBJ1-1, with D hard to call. The V gene's germline CDR1 is SGHDT and CDR2 YYEEEE. This CDR3 has 17 residues. V lost 0 bases and J lost 5, with 20 bases in between. The CDR3 protein is CASSLDSGTKLVTEAFF. The CDR3, as DNA: TGTGCCAGCAGCTTGGACAGTGGAACAAAGTTAGTAACTGAAGCTTTCTTT.

This chain uses TRBV5-1 with TRBJ2-5, with TRBD2 identical over 8 bases. The CDR3 contains 13 residues. V was clipped by 4 bases and J by 5 bases; unmatched bases: 4. Germline V gene sequence: CDR1 SGHRS, CDR2 YFSETQ. The CDR3 DNA is TGCGCCAGCAGCCCCGGGGGGGCGGAGACCCAGTACTTC. Its protein is CASSPGGAETQYF.

The chain uses TRBV19 and TRBJ1-2; 7 bases are shared with TRBD1. The CDR3 sequence is 15 residues long. Trimming removed 6 bases from V and 4 bases from J; junction bases left unmatched: 11. Germline V gives CDR1 LNHDA, CDR2 SQIVND (reference sequence). In DNA, the CDR3 is TGTGCCAGTAGACCTACAGGGGAAATGGGCTATGGCTACACCTTC. It specifies CASRPTGEMGYGYTF.

The chain employs TRBV6-4 and TRBJ2-2; 15 bases align to TRBD2. Germline V gene sequence: CDR1 MRHNA, CDR2 SNTAGT. Trimming at V came to 6 bases and at J to 3 bases, leaving 5 bases not matched to a gene. The CDR3 totals 17 residues. CDR3 bases: TGTGCCAGCAGAGGACTAGCGGGGGGGCAGGACACCGGGGAGCTGTTTTTT. Its protein is CASRGLAGGQDTGELFF.

This clone was picked up one time. Its ends do not fully match the called genes, so a read error is possible. The chain links TRBV29-1 to TRBJ2-7, with 11 bases lining up with TRBD1. CDR3 size: 13 residues. Germline loops: CDR1 SQVTM, CDR2 ANQGSEA. CDR3 in amino acids: CSVEVKDRGPRGF. CDR3 DNA: TGCAGCGTTGAAGTCAAGGACAGGGGGCCTCGTGGCTTC.

The rearrangement uses TRBV28 and TRBJ2-1, with 9 bases lining up with TRBD1. Germline values: CDR1 MDHEN, CDR2 SYDVKM. This CDR3 region has 13 residues. Unmatched junction bases numbered 3, after V lost 5 bases and J lost 7 bases. CDR3 protein: CASSPGTGNEQFF. The CDR3 nucleotides are TGTGCCAGCAGTCCCGGGACAGGGAATGAGCAGTTCTTC. The full variable domain, rest sourced from reference TRBV28 and TRBJ2-1, is DVKVTQSSRYLVKRTGEKVFLECVQDMDHENMFWYRQDPGLGLRLIYFSYDVKMKEKGDIPEGYSVSREKKERFSLILESASTNQTSMYLCASSPGTGNEQFFGPGTRLTVL.

This clone occurred once. The chain is built from TRBV14 and TRBJ2-5; D call uncertain. The J call could be wrong; TRBJ2-7 is a better fit for the DNA end. Germline CDR1 is SGHDN and CDR2 is FVKESK. This CDR3 contains 15 residues. In DNA form, the CDR3 reads TGTGCCAGCAGCCAACAGCGTCACGGATACTACGAGCAGTACTTC. Translation gives CASSQQRHGYYEQYF.

This chain uses TRBV28 with TRBJ1-2, with TRBD1 matching over 7 bases. The CDR3 runs 15 residues. V trimming: 1 base; J trimming: 4 bases; junction bases outside the gene matches: 6. Germline V lookup: CDR1 MDHEN, CDR2 SYDVKM. CDR3 loop: CASSLLGTAFYGYTF. The CDR3 DNA follows: TGTGCCAGCAGTTTATTGGGGACAGCGTTCTATGGCTACACCTTC.

V and J are TRBV9 and TRBJ2-6, with 8 bases identical to TRBD2. Looked up from germline, CDR1 is SGDLS and CDR2 is YYNGEE. The CDR3 is made up of 17 amino acids. Germline trimming cut 3 bases from V and 0 bases from J; bases unmatched to any gene: 5. The CDR3 is CASSGAGGSSGANVLTF. The CDR3 DNA follows: TGTGCCAGCAGCGGGGCGGGAGGCAGCTCTGGGGCCAACGTCCTGACTTTC.

This clone occurred a few times. The rearrangement uses TRBV5-1 and TRBJ2-5, with TRBD1 matching 9 bases. CDR3 length: 13 residues. Germline V lookup: CDR1 SGHRS, CDR2 YFSETQ. J lost 5 bases, V lost 7 bases, and 6 bases had no gene match. Here the CDR3 DNA reads TGCGCCAGCTCACAGGGGGCGCGGGAGACCCAGTACTTC. Its protein is CASSQGARETQYF. The entire variable domain, with the rest obtained from reference TRBV5-1 and TRBJ2-5, is as follows: KAGVTQTPRYLIKTRGQQVTLSCSPISGHRSVSWYQQTPGQGLQFLFEYFSETQRNKGNFPGRFSGRQFSNSRSEMNVSTLELGDSALYLCASSQGARETQYFGPGTRLLVL.

The chain is built from TRBV9 and TRBJ1-2, with D maybe TRBD1 (5 bases). This CDR3 contains 15 residues. The V end was cut by 0 bases, the J end by 4 bases, with 13 bases between. The germline V gene has CDR1 SGDLS and CDR2 YYNGEE. The CDR3 coding sequence is TGTGCCAGCAGCGTAGTAGAGACAGAAACCTATGGCTACACCTTC. Protein sequence: CASSVVETETYGYTF.

The J gene is TRBJ1-1, the V gene TRBV25-1, with no clear D. Per the germline V gene, CDR1 is MGHDK and CDR2 is SYGVNS. There are 15 residues in the CDR3. Trimming removed 1 base from V and 0 bases from J, with 9 bases in between. Here the CDR3 DNA reads TGTGCCAGCAGTGAATCCGGGAACATGAACACTGAAGCTTTCTTT. Translating it yields CASSESGNMNTEAFF.

V and J are TRBV4-3 and TRBJ1-1; no reliable D call. Per germline, CDR1 LGHNA and CDR2 YSLEER. The ends were cut back, 0 bases at V and 11 bases at J, with 16 bases in the middle. The CDR3 spans 14 residues. In DNA, the CDR3 is TGCGCCAGCAGCCAAGATCGCAGGCCCCCCCAGGCTTTCTTT. It encodes CASSQDRRPPQAFF.

The V gene is TRBV28, the J gene TRBJ1-2; TRBD1 matches at 9 bases. Germline CDR1 is MDHEN and CDR2 is SYDVKM. CDR3 size: 15 residues. With V trimmed by 2 bases and J by 4 bases, 5 bases remained unmatched. CDR3 bases: TGTGCCAGCAGTTTAGGGACAGGGACATTCTATGGCTACACCTTC. It codes for CASSLGTGTFYGYTF.

The chain has TRBV7-9 and TRBJ1-5, with TRBD1 matching 7 bases. The germline CDR1 and CDR2 sequences are SEHNR and FQNEAQ (reference sequence). Trimming took 5 bases from V and 11 from J; bases not matched to a gene: 6. This CDR3 contains 12 residues. The CDR3 DNA is TGTGCCAGCAGCCTACGGGACAGATCCCAGCATTTT. It encodes CASSLRDRSQHF. The variable domain in full, with the rest retrieved from reference TRBV7-9 and TRBJ1-5, is DTGVSQNPRHKITKRGQNVTFRCDPISEHNRLYWYRQTLGQGPEFLTYFQNEAQLEKSRLLSDRFSAERPKGSFSTLEIQRTEQGDSAMYLCASSLRDRSQHFGDGTRLSIL.

The chain recombines TRBV7-2 with TRBJ1-4, with 7 positions matching TRBD1. Germline-derived CDR1 and CDR2 are SGHTA and FQGNSA. V lost 5 bases and J lost 10; bases outside the gene matches: 13. This CDR3 is 15 amino acids long. For the CDR3, the DNA is TGTGCCAGCAGCCCCCAGTGGGACCCAGGGGGAAAACTGTTTTTT. It codes for CASSPQWDPGGKLFF.